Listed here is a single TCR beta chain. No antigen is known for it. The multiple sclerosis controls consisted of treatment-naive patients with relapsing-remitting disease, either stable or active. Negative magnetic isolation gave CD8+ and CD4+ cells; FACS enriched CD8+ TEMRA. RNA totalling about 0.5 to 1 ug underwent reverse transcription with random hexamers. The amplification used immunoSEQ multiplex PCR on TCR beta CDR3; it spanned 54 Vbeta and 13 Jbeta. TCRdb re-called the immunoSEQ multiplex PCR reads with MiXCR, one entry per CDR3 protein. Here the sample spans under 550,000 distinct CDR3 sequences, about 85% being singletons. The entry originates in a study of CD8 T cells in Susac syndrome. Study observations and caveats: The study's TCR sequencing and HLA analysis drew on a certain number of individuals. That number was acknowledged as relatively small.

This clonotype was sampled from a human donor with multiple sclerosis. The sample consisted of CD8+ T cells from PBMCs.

Here the CDR3 reads CASSAITTSGGSLTYEQYF. The CDR3 DNA reads TGTGCCAGTAGTGCCATCACAACTAGCGGGGGCAGCCTTACCTACGAGCAGTACTTC. V is TRBV19 and J is TRBJ2-7, with 11 bases matching TRBD2. The CDR3 length is 19 residues. Germline V gene sequence: CDR1 LNHDA, CDR2 SQIVND (reference sequence). Trimming at V came to 5 bases and at J to 2 bases, leaving 17 bases not matched to a gene. Variable domain in full (rest from reference TRBV19 and TRBJ2-7): DGGITQSPKYLFRKEGQNVTLSCEQNLNHDAMYWYRQDPGQGLRLIYYSQIVNDFQKGDIAEGYSVSREKKESFPLTVTSAQKNPTAFYLCASSAITTSGGSLTYEQYFGPGTRLTVT.